This T cell receptor beta chain was retrieved from a study of OX40 agonist ivuxolimab in advanced cancers. This clone was counted a single time. Clones were read by immunoSEQ multiplex PCR, and TCRdb kept only the in-frame ones, dropping some. The table shows 55,000 to 75,000 clones, with 85% occurring only once. The J segment lost 6 bases and the V segment lost 0 bases, leaving 9 bases of the junction unmatched. Looked up from germline, CDR1 is WNHNN and CDR2 is SYGVQD (reference sequence). The CDR3 sequence is 16 residues long. The origin of this receptor is an adult with an advanced solid tumor such as melanoma, head and neck, liver or kidney cancer. This sample comprised CD4+ or CD8+ T cells sorted from blood, obtained in a trial of the OX40 agonist ivuxolimab. This sequence joins TRBV10-1 and TRBJ2-7, with TRBD1 matching 9 bases. This chain's CDR3 is CASSESMGTGQAEQYF. The CDR3 DNA reads as TGCGCCAGCAGTGAGTCGATGGGGACAGGGCAGGCCGAGCAGTACTTC.